The 2 T cell receptor beta chains below all came from one sample that was sequenced in a study of TIL therapy for anti-PD-1-resistant metastatic lung cancer. The time point denotes: pre-treatment sample, taken before nivolumab and TIL therapy. The tumor samples were excised metastases, mostly pleural nodules or supraclavicular lymph nodes. The libraries were made with immunoSEQ v3. Generated by immunoSEQ multiplex PCR, the TCRdb table keeps only in-frame clones and is missing some. The sample records about 95,000 clones, roughly 65% being singletons. The starting material was tumor tissue, obtained at baseline. These TCRs come from a person aged 25 to 80 with non-small cell lung cancer.

The chain joins TRBV7-3 to TRBJ2-2; 11 bases fit TRBD1. The CDR3 totals 15 residues. Germline trimming cut 5 bases from V and 6 bases from J; bases unmatched to any gene: 5. Germline-derived CDR1 and CDR2 are SGHTA and FQGTGA. This CDR3 is CASSKGQGAAGELFF. The DNA for the CDR3 is TGTGCCAGCAGCAAAGGACAGGGGGCTGCCGGGGAGCTGTTTTTT.

This rearrangement joins TRBV12-3 or TRBV12-4 to TRBJ2-5, with unresolved D. V was cut by 7 bases and J by 2 bases, with 11 bases left in between. CDR3 length: 13 amino acids. Here the CDR3 reads CASTVAPQETQYF. CDR3 DNA: TGTGCCAGCACCGTCGCTCCTCAAGAGACCCAGTACTTC.